The entry below describes one TCR beta chain. Its antigen is not known. This CDR3 spans 15 amino acids. V gave up 0 bases and J gave up 7 bases, with 13 bases separating them. Germline loops: CDR1 MNHEY, CDR2 SMNVEV (reference sequence). The data are from a study of regulatory and conventional T cells in RAG deficiency. Study details: In hypomorphic RAG CID or atypical SCID, autoimmunity is frequently associated. Broader study findings: Omenn CD25-high CD127-low cells may be activated cells, not true Tregs. Shannon entropy fell and Simpson indices rose in RAG-deficient patients.

The assay was immunoSEQ multiplex PCR, and TCRdb's table has in-frame clones only and misses some. The sample contains approximately 6,100 clones, less than 95% of which appear only once. Sequenced input: CD8+ T cells sorted from blood. This TCR came from a human donor with RAG deficiency presenting as severe combined immunodeficiency. This sequence joins TRBV27 and TRBJ2-1, with D possibly being TRBD1 or TRBD2 (5 bases each). In DNA form, the CDR3 reads TGTGCCAGCAGTTTATCGATGGATTGGGGGAATGAGCAGTTCTTC. Its protein product is CASSLSMDWGNEQFF.